This entry features one TCR beta chain sequence. Its antigen is still unknown. Within one base of it there is no much larger clone, and no base qualities were kept. This record comes from a study of blood T cell repertoires in COVID-19 (dated by TCRdb to 2018 to 2021). Context from the whole study: Samples from collaborators originated in the United States, Italy and Spain and spanned both the acute and convalescent phases of COVID-19. The material from the prospective study consisted of cDNA or gDNA derived from T cells, B-cell-depleted T cells, or PBMCs. Deeply sampled blood TCRbeta repertoires from subjects exposed to, actively infected with, or recovered from COVID-19 were included in the dataset. The repertoires were released in a freely available public database meant as a resource for research on the immune response to SARS-CoV-2. Samples came from the ongoing ImmuneRACE study (first 160 participants) plus 1,254 subjects from 6 global collaborators. A de-identified subject ID, COVID-19 status, age in years and sex were almost always included in the sample metadata. Where available, HLA class I and class II types were taken from metadata supplied by the sample provider and were not determined by assay-based typing.

Collaborating institutions collected whole blood in K2EDTA tubes following their own protocols. Collaborator samples were shipped for TCRbeta analysis as frozen whole blood, isolated PBMCs, or DNA extracted from either sample type. TCRbeta CDR3 regions were amplified from genomic DNA by means of the immunoSEQ Assay, a bias-controlled multiplex PCR. In the paper's pipeline: Nucleated cell counts per sample were estimated from amplification of reference gene primers within the assay. To quantify the absolute abundance of each unique TCRbeta CDR3 rearrangement, sequence reads were collapsed and filtered. For each sample, productive Simpson clonality was calculated by taking the square root of Simpson's diversity index across productive rearrangements. Held by TCRdb, this immuneACCESS table contains in-frame sequences only and omits some clones. Under half of the omission traces to an unresolved V gene where checked; the cause of the rest is unknown. That table is the source of V, J and clone size, and D and trimming were worked out from the DNA. The sample table holds 65,000 to 85,000 clones, of which around 90% were seen once. The ten largest clones represent 6.9% of the sample.

General conclusions and limits of the study: The quantity of clinical and demographic metadata differed by source and by participant and was supplied without curation.

From a lookup of the germline V gene, CDR1 and CDR2 are SGHDT and YYEEEE. Compared with germline, V lacks 2 bases and J lacks 4 bases; bases without a gene match: 11. From its cysteine to its phenylalanine, the CDR3 spans 18 amino acids. Only the CDR3 DNA is retained, 54 bases long and in frame from the first base. The material sequenced was peripheral blood. The chain links TRBV5-6 with TRBJ2-7, and 14 bases in between align with TRBD2. This clonotype was sampled from a human donor in a cohort sampled during active COVID-19. DNA sequence: TGTGCCAGCAGCTTTGGGACTAGCGGGGGAGTTTTTACTTACGAGCAGTACTTC. Its coded protein is CASSFGTSGGVFTYEQYF.